This T cell receptor beta chain was sequenced during a study of Ad26.COV2.S vaccination and SARS-CoV-2 variants. Whole-study findings and limits: Participants in the vaccine arm had higher spike-specific TCR breadth; placebo recipients had lower.

V was clipped by 3 bases and J by 4 bases, with 16 bases between them. This CDR3 region has 15 residues. Germline V CDR1 and CDR2: SGHNT, YYREEE (reference sequence). The assay was immunoSEQ multiplex PCR, and TCRdb's table has in-frame clones only and misses some. The top ten clones hold 3.4% of a sample with hundreds of thousands of clones, around 86% of them seen once. Stated treatment: over 15 received Ad26.COV2.S at low or high dose, single or two shots; 5 received placebo; per-sample allocation not given. Day 63 after the first injection of vaccine or placebo was the sampling time. Details on this clone: No antigen is known for it.

The gene calls are TRBV5-4 and TRBJ1-2; D perhaps matches TRBD1 (5 bases). The material was peripheral blood, obtained in a trial of Ad26.COV2.S vaccine versus placebo. The origin of this receptor is a person aged 18-60 years who received the Ad26.COV2.S COVID-19 vaccine or a placebo. Here the CDR3 DNA reads TGTGCCAGCAGCTATCCCGCAGGGAGGCCCTATGGCTACACCTTC. It translates to CASSYPAGRPYGYTF.